The 30 T cell receptor beta chains presented below share a single source sample, sequenced in a study of T-cell reconstitution after alpha-beta-depleted transplantation in children. A library of TCRbeta sequences, prepared with unique molecular identifiers, was generated. TCRdb reprocessed the PCR reads via MiXCR and lists one record per CDR3 protein. The data contain around 380,000 distinct CDR3 sequences, roughly 11% of them singletons. Sample: PBMCs from the stem cell graft donor, taken from the stem cell graft. Source of these receptors: a human donor who donated a stem cell graft to a child with acute myeloid leukemia.

The chain couples TRBV7-6 to TRBJ2-1, with D possibly matching TRBD2 (6 bases). From germline, CDR1 is SGHVS and CDR2 FNYEAQ. The CDR3 extends over 15 amino acids. V dropped 5 bases and J dropped 3 bases, with 14 bases sitting between them. CDR3 sequence (DNA): TGTGCCAGCAGCCCACTTGGAGGGAACTACAATGAGCAGTTCTTC. This sequence encodes CASSPLGGNYNEQFF.

This clonotype was seen only a few times. The chain joins TRBV20-1 to TRBJ2-1; D remains unclear. This CDR3 region has 13 residues. The germline V gene has CDR1 DFQATT and CDR2 SNEGSKA (reference sequence). The V end was cut by 6 bases, the J end by 5 bases, with 14 bases between. The CDR3 reads CSALDLIDNEQFF. As DNA, the CDR3 is TGCAGTGCCCTGGACCTTATAGACAATGAGCAGTTCTTC.

The chain recombines TRBV2 with TRBJ1-1; a possible D gene is TRBD1 (5 bases). CDR3 length: 20 amino acids. Looked up from germline, CDR1 is SNHLY and CDR2 is FYNNEI. Trimming removed 1 base at V and 1 base at J, with 25 bases between. CDR3 in amino acids: CASSEGLGIWVGGTNTEAFF. The DNA for the CDR3 is TGTGCCAGCAGTGAAGGGTTAGGTATTTGGGTGGGGGGAACGAACACTGAAGCTTTCTTT.

The gene calls are TRBV7-9 and TRBJ2-6; D is uncertain. The CDR3 runs 17 residues. Germline CDR1 is SEHNR and CDR2 is FQNEAQ (reference sequence). Between the trimmed V and J ends, which lost 1 base and 2 bases, there was a span of 12 bases. Here the CDR3 reads CASSLVLASTGANVLTF. The CDR3 DNA reads as TGTGCCAGCAGCTTAGTCTTGGCGAGTACTGGGGCCAACGTCCTGACTTTC. The complete variable domain, with remaining parts taken from reference TRBV7-9 and TRBJ2-6, reads DTGVSQNPRHKITKRGQNVTFRCDPISEHNRLYWYRQTLGQGPEFLTYFQNEAQLEKSRLLSDRFSAERPKGSFSTLEIQRTEQGDSAMYLCASSLVLASTGANVLTFGAGSRLTVL.

This clonotype was seen ten or more times. V and J are TRBV5-1 and TRBJ2-7; D perhaps matches TRBD1 (6 bases). Germline V gene sequence: CDR1 SGHRS, CDR2 YFSETQ. V dropped 0 bases and J dropped 2 bases, with 12 bases sitting between them. The CDR3 is 15 amino acids. This CDR3 reads CASSLDREHAYEQYF. In DNA, the CDR3 is TGCGCCAGCAGCTTGGACAGGGAGCATGCCTACGAGCAGTACTTC.

This clonotype showed up many times. V gene TRBV6-1 combines with J gene TRBJ2-3, with D perhaps matching TRBD2 (5 bases). Per the germline V gene, CDR1 is MNHNS and CDR2 is SASEGT. The CDR3 has 13 amino acids. The germline V and J ends were trimmed by 5 bases and 3 bases, with 9 bases remaining between them. CDR3 loop: CASSMTGTDTQYF. CDR3 DNA: TGTGCCAGCAGTATGACGGGGACAGATACGCAGTATTTT.

This chain connects TRBV19 to TRBJ2-1, with TRBD2 identical over 9 bases. Trimming removed 6 bases from V and 7 bases from J; junction bases left unmatched: 10. The length of the CDR3 is 15 residues. Germline V gene lookup returns CDR1 LNHDA and CDR2 SQIVND (reference sequence). The CDR3 coding sequence is TGTGCCAGTAGGGCCTTAGCGGGAGTTGGGAATGAGCAGTTCTTC. Translating gives CASRALAGVGNEQFF.

This clonotype showed up many times. Here the CDR3 reads CASSLDRGNSNQPQHF. The CDR3 DNA reads as TGTGCCAGCAGCTTGGACAGGGGGAATAGCAATCAGCCCCAGCATTTT. The chain carries TRBV5-6 and TRBJ1-5; 8 bases line up with TRBD1. The trim removed 0 bases at V and 0 bases at J, leaving 2 bases unmatched. CDR3 size: 16 residues. CDR1 and CDR2 (germline): SGHDT, YYEEEE.

The sample holds a few counts of this clonotype. The V and J genes are TRBV11-2 and TRBJ2-7; tentatively, D is TRBD1 or TRBD2 (5 bases each). Germline V CDR1 and CDR2: SGHAT, FQNNGV. This CDR3 comprises 18 residues. V gave up 6 bases and J gave up 3 bases, with 27 bases separating them. CDR3 sequence reads: CASSLRRDEWGYFYEQYF. CDR3 in DNA: TGTGCCAGCAGTTTGAGACGGGACGAATGGGGATATTTCTACGAGCAGTACTTC.

The rearrangement links TRBV9 to TRBJ1-4; maybe TRBD1 (6 bases). V gave up 4 bases and J gave up 11 bases, with 21 bases separating them. CDR1 SGDLS and CDR2 YYNGEE come from the germline V gene. This CDR3 comprises 15 residues. CDR3 protein: CASSSGGGPQGKLFF. CDR3 in DNA: TGTGCCAGCAGCTCCGGGGGGGGCCCCCAGGGTAAACTGTTTTTT.

This clonotype was seen repeatedly, ten times or more. The chain links TRBV20-1 to TRBJ1-3; TRBD1 matches at 8 bases. V lost 5 bases and J lost 7; bases outside the gene matches: 13. The CDR3 spans 15 residues. Germline V gene data show CDR1 as DFQATT and CDR2 as SNEGSKA (reference sequence). Here the CDR3 DNA reads TGCAGTGCTCCTCACGGACAGGGAATGGGGAACACCATATATTTT. Translation gives CSAPHGQGMGNTIYF.

The table lists this clonotype with many counts. The V gene is TRBV10-3, the J gene TRBJ2-2; tentatively, D is TRBD1 or TRBD2 (6 bases each). Trimming took 8 bases from V and 4 from J, leaving 17 bases between them. The germline V gene encodes CDR1 ENHRY and CDR2 SYGVKD. The CDR3 sequence is 15 residues long. CDR3 DNA: TGTGCCATCCCCACCGGGGGCGCGGGCACCGGGGAGCTGTTTTTT. Translated: CAIPTGGAGTGELFF.

The V and J genes are TRBV20-1 and TRBJ2-7, with D perhaps matching TRBD2 (5 bases). Germline loops: CDR1 DFQATT, CDR2 SNEGSKA (reference sequence). CDR3 size: 13 residues. Trimming removed 6 bases at V and 0 bases at J, with 12 bases between. The CDR3 is CSAVAPSSYEQYF. The CDR3 nucleotides are TGCAGTGCGGTAGCGCCGAGCTCCTACGAGCAGTACTTC.

This clonotype was found many times. In nucleotides, the CDR3 is TGCAGTGCTAGAGGGACTAGTGATACCGGGGAGCTGTTTTTT. It is translated as CSARGTSDTGELFF. The chain combines TRBV20-1 with TRBJ2-2; 7 bases line up with TRBD2. The CDR3 has 14 residues. The V and J ends lost 1 base and 5 bases, in that order; junction bases with no gene match: 4. CDR1 and CDR2 (germline): DFQATT, SNEGSKA (reference sequence).

This clonotype turned up a few times. The chain carries TRBV29-1 and TRBJ1-1, with TRBD1 matching 11 bases. Germline V gene data show CDR1 as SQVTM and CDR2 as ANQGSEA. The CDR3 length is 16 residues. The junction had 16 bases not matched to a gene; V was cut back by 6 bases and J by 7 bases. The CDR3 is CSVLGGDRGKTSEAFF. CDR3 bases: TGCAGCGTCCTCGGGGGGGACAGGGGGAAAACGAGTGAAGCTTTCTTT.

The genes are TRBV20-1 and TRBJ2-7; no clear D gene. V dropped 5 bases and J dropped 1 base, with 12 bases sitting between them. Germline V gene lookup returns CDR1 DFQATT and CDR2 SNEGSKA (reference sequence). CDR3 length equals 13 residues. CDR3 bases: TGCAGTGCTGATAGGGCCACGTCCTACGAGCAGTACTTC. Translation: CSADRATSYEQYF.

J is TRBJ2-5 and V is TRBV15, with 7 bases aligning to TRBD1. The CDR3 spans 15 residues. V lost 5 bases, J lost 2 bases, and 8 bases stayed unmatched. The germline CDR1 and CDR2 sequences are LNHNV and YYDKDF (reference sequence). The CDR3 sequence: CATSPWDRGQETQYF. The CDR3 DNA reads TGTGCCACCAGCCCCTGGGACAGAGGGCAAGAGACCCAGTACTTC.

The rearrangement uses TRBV20-1 and TRBJ1-2; 8 bases line up with TRBD1. After removal of 7 bases from V and 8 bases from J, the junction contained 12 bases not matched to a gene. CDR1 DFQATT and CDR2 SNEGSKA come from the germline V gene (reference sequence). This CDR3 contains 13 residues. CDR3 sequence reads: CSVWHRTGNGYTF. CDR3 coding DNA: TGCAGTGTTTGGCACCGGACAGGGAACGGCTACACCTTC.

The rearrangement links TRBV7-6 to TRBJ2-3, with TRBD2 identical over 9 bases. Per the germline V gene, CDR1 is SGHVS and CDR2 is FNYEAQ. This CDR3 contains 16 residues. V was clipped by 2 bases and J by 4 bases; unmatched bases: 7. CDR3 in amino acids: CASSLLARGGPDTQYF. The CDR3 DNA sequence: TGTGCCAGCAGCTTACTTGCGCGGGGGGGACCAGATACGCAGTATTTT.

This chain links TRBV6-1 with TRBJ2-1; 7 nucleotides match TRBD2. The junction had 7 bases not matched to a gene; V was cut back by 3 bases and J by 5 bases. Germline CDR1 is MNHNS and CDR2 is SASEGT. This CDR3 is 15 amino acids long. CDR3 in amino acids: CASSDGGSWHNEQFF. DNA for the CDR3: TGTGCCAGCAGTGACGGCGGGAGCTGGCACAATGAGCAGTTCTTC.

This chain uses TRBV7-2 with TRBJ2-5; D not certain. CDR1 SGHTA and CDR2 FQGNSA come from the germline V gene. This CDR3 region has 12 residues. Trimming stripped 2 bases from V and 3 bases from J, with 4 bases between. The chain's CDR3 is CASSLTKETQYF. The CDR3 region has the DNA TGTGCCAGCAGCTTAACCAAAGAGACCCAGTACTTC.

This clonotype has a handful of counts. The chain carries TRBV11-2 and TRBJ2-1; D is unresolved. CDR3 length: 15 residues. V was shortened by 3 bases and J by 2 bases, with 11 bases between the two germline ends. CDR1 SGHAT and CDR2 FQNNGV come from the germline V gene. The CDR3 is CASSFGRSAYNEQFF. CDR3 DNA: TGTGCCAGCAGCTTCGGCAGATCCGCCTACAATGAGCAGTTCTTC.

This chain links TRBV10-3 with TRBJ1-3; 7 nucleotides agree with TRBD1. The V gene end was trimmed by 3 bases and the J gene end by 6 bases; junction bases not matched to a gene: 11. The CDR3 consists of 16 residues. CDR1 ENHRY and CDR2 SYGVKD come from the germline V gene. The CDR3 loop is CAISDQAGTATNTIYF. DNA of the CDR3: TGTGCCATCAGTGACCAAGCCGGGACAGCGACAAACACCATATATTTT.

This clonotype has more than one count but fewer than ten. The chain couples TRBV6-2 or TRBV6-3 to TRBJ1-5; 12 nucleotides agree with TRBD1. Germline V gene lookup returns CDR1 MNHEY and CDR2 SVGEGT. The CDR3 contains 15 residues. Trimming cost V 5 bases and J 6 bases; bases outside gene matches: 5. The CDR3 DNA follows: TGTGCCAGCAGTGAGCGGGACAGGGGGCCTCAGCCCCAGCATTTT. Protein product: CASSERDRGPQPQHF.

The chain recombines TRBV5-1 with TRBJ1-4, with TRBD1 as a possible D gene (6 bases). The V end lost 2 bases, the J end lost 5 bases, and 25 bases lay between the germline ends. The CDR3 contains 19 residues. Germline V gene lookup returns CDR1 SGHRS and CDR2 YFSETQ. The CDR3, as DNA: TGCGCCAGCAGCTTTCTCGGGGGAACAGGGACCGAGAGAAATGAAAAACTGTTTTTT. It specifies CASSFLGGTGTERNEKLFF.

This clonotype occurred a few times. CDR3 sequence: CSAMGPGPQETQYF. The DNA for the CDR3 is TGCAGTGCTATGGGGCCGGGACCCCAAGAGACCCAGTACTTC. The rearrangement links TRBV20-1 to TRBJ2-5; tentatively, D is TRBD1 or TRBD2 (5 bases each). The length of the CDR3 is 14 residues. The germline V gene encodes CDR1 DFQATT and CDR2 SNEGSKA (reference sequence). V dropped 4 bases and J dropped 1 base, with 13 bases sitting between them.

This clonotype has a count of ten or more. The chain employs TRBV29-1 and TRBJ2-5; D is unresolved. From germline, CDR1 is SQVTM and CDR2 ANQGSEA. Trimming pared 4 bases from V and 1 base from J, leaving 7 bases between. CDR3 length equals 12 residues. The CDR3 here is CSVGQIQETQYF. The CDR3 region has the DNA TGCAGCGTTGGTCAGATCCAAGAGACCCAGTACTTC.

This clonotype came up many times. The chain carries TRBV6-2 or TRBV6-3 and TRBJ1-6; a possible D gene is TRBD1 (5 bases). V gave up 6 bases and J gave up 10 bases, with 16 bases separating them. CDR3 length equals 14 residues. Germline values: CDR1 MNHEY, CDR2 SVGEGT. As DNA, the CDR3 is TGTGCCAGCAGGACGGAGGGGCGGTACTCACCCCTCCACTTT. It translates to CASRTEGRYSPLHF.

At least ten counts were recorded for this clonotype. This chain uses TRBV10-3 with TRBJ2-1; 13 nucleotides match TRBD2. The CDR3 extends over 16 amino acids. From germline, CDR1 is ENHRY and CDR2 SYGVKD. Germline trimming cut 4 bases from V and 1 base from J; bases unmatched to any gene: 1. This chain's CDR3 is CAISGLAGGSYNEQFF. The CDR3 DNA reads TGTGCCATCAGTGGACTAGCGGGAGGATCCTACAATGAGCAGTTCTTC.

The V call is TRBV6-1, the J call TRBJ1-2; TRBD1 matches at 10 bases. CDR3 length: 14 residues. Germline assignment: CDR1 MNHNS and CDR2 SASEGT. V shed 5 bases, J shed 4 bases, and the junction held 4 bases outside the gene matches. CDR3 region: CASSPTGGLYGYTF. CDR3 DNA sequence: TGTGCCAGCAGTCCGACAGGGGGCCTCTATGGCTACACCTTC.